This record concerns one T cell receptor (beta chain) sequence. The sample belongs to a study of PD-1 blockade in classical Hodgkin lymphoma. Here immunoSEQ multiplex PCR was the method, and the copy in TCRdb shows in-frame clones only, minus some. The table includes approximately 65,000 clones, more than 90% detected once. The V and J ends lost 5 bases and 8 bases respectively, with 9 bases between them. Per germline, CDR1 MNHEY and CDR2 SMNVEV (reference sequence). The CDR3 has 11 residues. Time point noted: cycle 4 day 1 (C4D1), after more than five weeks of nivolumab. Relapse after autologous stem cell transplantation occurred in every patient, and brentuximab vedotin exposure varied.

The sample in question was peripheral blood mononuclear cells (PBMCs), obtained before the fourth cycle of nivolumab. The receptor was derived from a human donor with classical Hodgkin lymphoma. V gene TRBV27 combines with J gene TRBJ1-2; the D gene is possibly TRBD1 (6 bases). This CDR3 is CASSQGSGYTF. DNA of the CDR3: TGTGCCAGCAGTCAGGGGAGCGGCTACACCTTC.